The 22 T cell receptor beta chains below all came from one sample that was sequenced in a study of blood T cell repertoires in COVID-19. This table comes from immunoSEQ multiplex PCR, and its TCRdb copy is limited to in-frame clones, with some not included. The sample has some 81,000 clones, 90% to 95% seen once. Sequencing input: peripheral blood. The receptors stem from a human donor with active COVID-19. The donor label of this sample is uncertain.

The CDR3 DNA reads as TGTGCCAGCTCGGAAGGGGCAGGGTCGTACAATGAGCAGTTCTTC. It yields the protein CASSEGAGSYNEQFF. The chain carries TRBV18 and TRBJ2-1, with D perhaps matching TRBD1 (5 bases). The V and J ends lost 6 bases and 4 bases respectively, with 16 bases between them. The CDR3 runs to 15 residues. From germline, CDR1 is KGHSH and CDR2 LQKENI.

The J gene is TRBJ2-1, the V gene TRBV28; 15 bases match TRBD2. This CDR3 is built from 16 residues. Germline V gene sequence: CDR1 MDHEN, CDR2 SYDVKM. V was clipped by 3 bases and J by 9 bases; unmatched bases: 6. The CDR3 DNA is TGTGCCAGCAGTTTGACCGGGACTAGCGGGAGGTTTGAGCAGTTCTTC. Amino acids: CASSLTGTSGRFEQFF.

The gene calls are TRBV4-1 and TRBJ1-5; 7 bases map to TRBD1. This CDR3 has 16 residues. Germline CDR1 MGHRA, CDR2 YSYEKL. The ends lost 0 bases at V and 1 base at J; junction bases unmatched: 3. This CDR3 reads CASSQDRGRSNQPQHF. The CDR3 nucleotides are TGCGCCAGCAGCCAAGATAGGGGGCGGAGCAATCAGCCCCAGCATTTT.

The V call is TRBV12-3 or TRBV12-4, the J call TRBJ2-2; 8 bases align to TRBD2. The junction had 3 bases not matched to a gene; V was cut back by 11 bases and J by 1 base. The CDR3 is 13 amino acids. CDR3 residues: CAVRGGNTGELFF. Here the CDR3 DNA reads TGTGCCGTTCGGGGGGGGAACACCGGGGAGCTGTTTTTT.

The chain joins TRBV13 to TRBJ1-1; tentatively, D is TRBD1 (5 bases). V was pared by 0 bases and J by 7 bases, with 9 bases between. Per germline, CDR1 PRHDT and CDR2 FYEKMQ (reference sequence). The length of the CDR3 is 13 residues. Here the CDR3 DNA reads TGTGCCAGCAGCTTAGGGACAGTGAGTGAAGCTTTCTTT. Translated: CASSLGTVSEAFF. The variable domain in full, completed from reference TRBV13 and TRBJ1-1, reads AAGVIQSPRHLIKEKRETATLKCYPIPRHDTVYWYQQGPGQDPQFLISFYEKMQSDKGSIPDRFSAQQFSDYHSELNMSSLELGDSALYFCASSLGTVSEAFFGQGTRLTVV.

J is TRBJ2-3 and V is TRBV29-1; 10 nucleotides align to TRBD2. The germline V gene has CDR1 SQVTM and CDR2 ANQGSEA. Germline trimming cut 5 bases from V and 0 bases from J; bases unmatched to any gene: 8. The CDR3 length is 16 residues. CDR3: CSVRASGGSSTDTQYF. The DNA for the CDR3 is TGCAGCGTTCGGGCTAGCGGGGGCTCTAGCACAGATACGCAGTATTTT.

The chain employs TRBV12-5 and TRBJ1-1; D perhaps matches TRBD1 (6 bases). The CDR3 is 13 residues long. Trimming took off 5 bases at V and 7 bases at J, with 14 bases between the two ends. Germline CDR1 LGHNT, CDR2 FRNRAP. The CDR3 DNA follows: TGTGCTAGTGGTCCCGGACGGACAGTTGAAGCTTTCTTT. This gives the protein CASGPGRTVEAFF.

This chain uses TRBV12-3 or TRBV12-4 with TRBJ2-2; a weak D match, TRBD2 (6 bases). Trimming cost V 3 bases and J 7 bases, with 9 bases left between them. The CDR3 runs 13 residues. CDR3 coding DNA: TGTGCCAGCAGTTTTGGGGGGAACGGGGAGCTGTTTTTT. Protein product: CASSFGGNGELFF.

CDR3 nucleotide sequence: TGTGCCAGCAGCCAAGTGGTAGTACAGGGTTACTACGAGCAGTACTTC. This encodes CASSQVVVQGYYEQYF. The chain is built from TRBV14 and TRBJ2-7; the D gene is possibly TRBD1 (6 bases). Germline V gene data show CDR1 as SGHDN and CDR2 as FVKESK. Trimming removed 1 base from V and 3 bases from J, with 16 bases in between. The CDR3 contains 16 residues.

CDR3 sequence: CASSPRFSGTDTQYF. The CDR3 coding sequence is TGCGCCAGCAGCCCCCGGTTTAGCGGCACAGATACGCAGTATTTT. The chain recombines TRBV4-3 with TRBJ2-3; D perhaps matches TRBD2 (5 bases). This CDR3 has 15 amino acids. Germline V gene data show CDR1 as LGHNA and CDR2 as YSLEER. The V end was cut by 4 bases, the J end by 1 base, with 12 bases between.

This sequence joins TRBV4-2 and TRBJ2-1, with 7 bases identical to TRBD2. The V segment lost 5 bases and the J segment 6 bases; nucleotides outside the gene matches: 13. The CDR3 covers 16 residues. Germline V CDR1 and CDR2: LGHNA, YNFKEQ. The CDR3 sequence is CASSDVGGNVGNEQFF. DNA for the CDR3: TGTGCCAGCAGCGACGTCGGGGGGAACGTAGGCAATGAGCAGTTCTTC.

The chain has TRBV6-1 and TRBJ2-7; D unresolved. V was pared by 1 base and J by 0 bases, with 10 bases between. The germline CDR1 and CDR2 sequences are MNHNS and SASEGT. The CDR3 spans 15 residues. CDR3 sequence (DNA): TGTGCCAGCAGTGAAGGACACTCGACCTCCTACGAGCAGTACTTC. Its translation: CASSEGHSTSYEQYF.

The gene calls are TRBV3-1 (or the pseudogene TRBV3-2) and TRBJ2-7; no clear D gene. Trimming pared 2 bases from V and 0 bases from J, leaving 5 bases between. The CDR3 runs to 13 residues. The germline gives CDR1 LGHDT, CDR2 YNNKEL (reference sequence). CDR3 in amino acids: CASSQRSSYEQYF. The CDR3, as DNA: TGTGCCAGCAGCCAAAGGAGCTCCTACGAGCAGTACTTC.

The CDR3 sequence: CASSIYYEQYF. CDR3 bases: TGTGCCAGTAGTATTTACTACGAGCAGTACTTC. The J gene is TRBJ2-7, the V gene TRBV19; D call uncertain. V was trimmed by 3 bases and J by 3 bases, leaving 3 bases between them. The CDR3 is made up of 11 amino acids. CDR1 and CDR2 from the germline V gene are LNHDA and SQIVND (reference sequence).

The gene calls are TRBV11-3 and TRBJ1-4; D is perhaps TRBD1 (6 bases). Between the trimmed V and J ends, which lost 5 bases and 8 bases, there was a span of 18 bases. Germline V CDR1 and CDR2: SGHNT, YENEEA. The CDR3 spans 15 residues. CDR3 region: CASSITGDIGEKLFF. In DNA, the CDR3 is TGTGCCAGCAGCATCACCGGGGACATAGGCGAAAAACTGTTTTTT.

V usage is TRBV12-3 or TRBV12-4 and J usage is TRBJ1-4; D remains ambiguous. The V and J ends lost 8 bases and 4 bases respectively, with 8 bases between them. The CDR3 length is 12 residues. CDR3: CASGGGNEKLFF. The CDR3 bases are TGTGCCAGCGGAGGAGGTAATGAAAAACTGTTTTTT.

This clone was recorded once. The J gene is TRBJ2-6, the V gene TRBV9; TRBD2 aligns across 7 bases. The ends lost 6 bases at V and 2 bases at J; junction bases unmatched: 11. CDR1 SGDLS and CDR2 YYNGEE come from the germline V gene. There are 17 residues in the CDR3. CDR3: CASNGGSWKTGANVLTF. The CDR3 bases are TGTGCCAGCAACGGGGGGAGTTGGAAGACTGGGGCCAACGTCCTGACTTTC. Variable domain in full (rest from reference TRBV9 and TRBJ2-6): DSGVTQTPKHLITATGQRVTLRCSPRSGDLSVYWYQQSLDQGLQFLIQYYNGEERAKGNILERFSAQQFPDLHSELNLSSLELGDSALYFCASNGGSWKTGANVLTFGAGSRLTVL.

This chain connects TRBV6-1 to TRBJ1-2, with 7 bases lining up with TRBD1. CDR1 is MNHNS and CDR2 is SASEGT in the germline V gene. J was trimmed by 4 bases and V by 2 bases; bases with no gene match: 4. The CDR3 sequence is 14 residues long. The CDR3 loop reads CASSERTGPYGYTF. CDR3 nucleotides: TGTGCCAGCAGTGAACGGACAGGACCCTATGGCTACACCTTC.

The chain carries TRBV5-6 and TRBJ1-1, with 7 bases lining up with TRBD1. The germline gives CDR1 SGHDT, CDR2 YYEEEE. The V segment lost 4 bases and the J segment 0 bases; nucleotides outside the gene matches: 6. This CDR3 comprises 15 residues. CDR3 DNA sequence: TGTGCCAGCAGCGCTAGGGGGCCGATGAACACTGAAGCTTTCTTT. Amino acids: CASSARGPMNTEAFF. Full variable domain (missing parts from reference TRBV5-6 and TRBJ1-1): DAGVTQSPTHLIKTRGQQVTLRCSPKSGHDTVSWYQQALGQGPQFIFQYYEEEERQRGNFPDRFSGHQFPNYSSELNVNALLLGDSALYLCASSARGPMNTEAFFGQGTRLTVV.

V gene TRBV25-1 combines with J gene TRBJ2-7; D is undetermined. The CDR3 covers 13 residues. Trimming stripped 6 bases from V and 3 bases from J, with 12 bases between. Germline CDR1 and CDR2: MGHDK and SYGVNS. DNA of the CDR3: TGTGCCAGCAGCCCCGCAGGCTACTACGAGCAGTACTTC. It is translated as CASSPAGYYEQYF.

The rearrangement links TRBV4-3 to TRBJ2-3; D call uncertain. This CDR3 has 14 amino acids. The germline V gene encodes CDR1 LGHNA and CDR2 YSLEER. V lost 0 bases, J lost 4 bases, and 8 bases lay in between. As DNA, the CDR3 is TGCGCCAGCAGCCAAGACCCCCATTCAGATACGCAGTATTTT. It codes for CASSQDPHSDTQYF.

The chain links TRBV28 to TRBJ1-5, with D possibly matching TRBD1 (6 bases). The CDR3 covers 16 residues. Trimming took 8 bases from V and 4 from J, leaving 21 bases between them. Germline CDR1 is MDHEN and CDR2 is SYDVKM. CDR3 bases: TGTGCCAGCCACGGTAGCCAGGGGCGCTGGAATCAGCCCCAGCATTTT. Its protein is CASHGSQGRWNQPQHF.